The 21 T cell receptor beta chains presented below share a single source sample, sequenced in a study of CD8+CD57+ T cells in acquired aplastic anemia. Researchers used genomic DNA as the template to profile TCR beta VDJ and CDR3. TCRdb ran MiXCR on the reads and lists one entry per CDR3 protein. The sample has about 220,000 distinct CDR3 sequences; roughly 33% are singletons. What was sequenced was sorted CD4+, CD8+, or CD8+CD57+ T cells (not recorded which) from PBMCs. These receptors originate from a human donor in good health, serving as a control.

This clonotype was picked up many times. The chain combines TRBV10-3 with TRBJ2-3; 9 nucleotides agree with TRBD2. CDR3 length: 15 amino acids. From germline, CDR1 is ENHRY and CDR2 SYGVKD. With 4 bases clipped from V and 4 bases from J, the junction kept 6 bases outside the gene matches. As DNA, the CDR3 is TGTGCCATCAGTGGAGCTAGCGGGAACTCAGATACGCAGTATTTT. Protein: CAISGASGNSDTQYF.

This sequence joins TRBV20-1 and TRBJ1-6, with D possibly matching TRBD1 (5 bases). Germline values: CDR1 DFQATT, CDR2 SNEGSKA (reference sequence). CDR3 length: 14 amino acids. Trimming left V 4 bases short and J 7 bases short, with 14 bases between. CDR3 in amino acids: CSATGQGDNSPLHF. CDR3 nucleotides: TGCAGTGCTACGGGGCAGGGTGACAATTCACCCCTCCACTTT.

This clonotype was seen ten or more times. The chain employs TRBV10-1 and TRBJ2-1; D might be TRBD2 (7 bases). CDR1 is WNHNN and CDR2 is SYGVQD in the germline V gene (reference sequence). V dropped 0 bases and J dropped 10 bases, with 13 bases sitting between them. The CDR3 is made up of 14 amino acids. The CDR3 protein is CASSESGGAEEQFF. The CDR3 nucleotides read TGCGCCAGCAGTGAGTCGGGGGGGGCCGAGGAGCAGTTCTTC.

CDR3 amino acids: CATSETGGNYGYTF. The CDR3 DNA sequence: TGTGCCACCAGTGAAACAGGGGGAAACTATGGCTACACCTTC. The chain joins TRBV24-1 to TRBJ1-2, with 8 bases aligning to TRBD1. Per the germline V gene, CDR1 is KGHDR and CDR2 is SFDVKD. The CDR3 is 14 residues long. V lost 4 bases to trimming and J lost 2 bases; unmatched junction nucleotides: 2.

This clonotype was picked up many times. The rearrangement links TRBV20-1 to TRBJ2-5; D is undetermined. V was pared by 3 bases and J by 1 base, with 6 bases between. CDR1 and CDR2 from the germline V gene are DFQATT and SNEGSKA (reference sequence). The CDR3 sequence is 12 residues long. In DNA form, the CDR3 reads TGCAGTGCTAGTAGTGCCCAAGAGACCCAGTACTTC. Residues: CSASSAQETQYF.

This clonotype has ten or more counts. CDR3 loop: CASSRQGTTRYYGYTF. In DNA form, the CDR3 reads TGTGCCAGCAGCAGACAGGGGACGACTCGATACTATGGCTACACCTTC. V gene TRBV11-1 combines with J gene TRBJ1-2; 8 bases map to TRBD1. Germline trimming cut 5 bases from V and 3 bases from J; bases unmatched to any gene: 11. CDR3 length: 16 amino acids. Germline loops: CDR1 SGHAT, CDR2 FQDESV (reference sequence). Full variable domain (missing parts from reference TRBV11-1 and TRBJ1-2): EAEVAQSPRYKITEKSQAVAFWCDPISGHATLYWYRQILGQGPELLVQFQDESVVDDSQLPKDRFSAERLKGVDSTLKIQPAELGDSAMYLCASSRQGTTRYYGYTFGSGTRLTVV.

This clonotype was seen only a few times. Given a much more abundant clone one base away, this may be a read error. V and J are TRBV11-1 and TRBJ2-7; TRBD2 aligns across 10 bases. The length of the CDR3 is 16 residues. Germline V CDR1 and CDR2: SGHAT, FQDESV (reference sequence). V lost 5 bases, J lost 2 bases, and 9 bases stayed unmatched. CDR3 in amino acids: CASSHPVTSGAYEQYF. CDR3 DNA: TGTGCCAGCAGCCACCCCGTCACTAGCGGGGCCTACGAGCAGTACTTC.

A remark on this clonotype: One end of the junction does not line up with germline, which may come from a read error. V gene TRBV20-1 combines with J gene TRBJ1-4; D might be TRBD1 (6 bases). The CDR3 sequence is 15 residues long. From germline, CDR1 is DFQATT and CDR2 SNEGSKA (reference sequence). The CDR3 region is CSARETGSTNEKLLF. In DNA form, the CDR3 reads TGCAGTGCTAGAGAAACAGGGTCAACTAATGAAAAACTGCTTTTT.

DNA of the CDR3: TGTGCCAGCGCCGGCCGGGGGGCCACTGAAGCTTTCTTT. Protein product: CASAGRGATEAFF. The chain carries TRBV7-4 and TRBJ1-1; TRBD1 might be the D (6 bases). V lost 8 bases and J 4 bases, leaving 14 bases between the germline ends. The CDR3 runs to 13 residues. CDR1 is SGHVT and CDR2 is SQSDAQ in the germline V gene.

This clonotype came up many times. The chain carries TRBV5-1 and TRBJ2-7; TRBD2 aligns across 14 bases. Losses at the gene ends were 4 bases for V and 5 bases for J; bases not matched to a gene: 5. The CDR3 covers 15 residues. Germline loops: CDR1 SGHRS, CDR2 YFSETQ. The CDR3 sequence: CASSPGLAGVNEQYF. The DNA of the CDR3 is TGCGCCAGCAGCCCGGGACTAGCGGGAGTCAACGAGCAGTACTTC.

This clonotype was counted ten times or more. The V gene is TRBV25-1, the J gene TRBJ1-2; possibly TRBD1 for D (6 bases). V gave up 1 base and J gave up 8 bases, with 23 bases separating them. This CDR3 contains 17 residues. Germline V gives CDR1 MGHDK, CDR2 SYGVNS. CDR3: CASSEWHSGQPQIGYTF. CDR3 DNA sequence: TGTGCCAGCAGTGAATGGCACTCGGGACAACCTCAAATCGGCTACACCTTC.

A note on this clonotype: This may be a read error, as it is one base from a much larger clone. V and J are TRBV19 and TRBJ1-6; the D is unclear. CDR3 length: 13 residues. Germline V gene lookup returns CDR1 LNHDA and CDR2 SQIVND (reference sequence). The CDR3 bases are TGTGCCAGCAGTGACCTATTAAATTCACCCCCCCACTTT. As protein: CASSDLLNSPPHF.

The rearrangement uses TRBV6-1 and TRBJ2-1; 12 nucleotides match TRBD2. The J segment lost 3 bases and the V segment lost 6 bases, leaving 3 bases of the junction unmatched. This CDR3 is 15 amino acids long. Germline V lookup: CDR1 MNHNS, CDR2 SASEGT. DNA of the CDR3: TGTGCCAGCAGGACGACTAGCGGGAGCTACAATGAGCAGTTCTTC. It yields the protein CASRTTSGSYNEQFF.

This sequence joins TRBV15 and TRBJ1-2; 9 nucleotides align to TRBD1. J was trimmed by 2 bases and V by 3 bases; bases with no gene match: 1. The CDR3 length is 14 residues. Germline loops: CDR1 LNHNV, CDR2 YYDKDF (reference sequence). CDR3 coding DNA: TGTGCCACCAGCAGGGGACAGGGCAACTATGGCTACACCTTC. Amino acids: CATSRGQGNYGYTF.

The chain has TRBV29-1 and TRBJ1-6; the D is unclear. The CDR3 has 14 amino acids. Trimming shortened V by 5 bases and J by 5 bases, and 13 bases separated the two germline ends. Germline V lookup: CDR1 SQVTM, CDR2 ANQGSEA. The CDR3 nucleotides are TGCAGCGTTAAAAAAGGGCGACATAATTCACCCCTCCACTTT. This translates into CSVKKGRHNSPLHF. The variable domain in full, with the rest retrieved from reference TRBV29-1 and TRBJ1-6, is SAVISQKPSRDICQRGTSLTIQCQVDSQVTMMFWYRQQPGQSLTLIATANQGSEATYESGFVIDKFPISRPNLTFSTLTVSNMSPEDSSIYLCSVKKGRHNSPLHFGNGTRLTVT.

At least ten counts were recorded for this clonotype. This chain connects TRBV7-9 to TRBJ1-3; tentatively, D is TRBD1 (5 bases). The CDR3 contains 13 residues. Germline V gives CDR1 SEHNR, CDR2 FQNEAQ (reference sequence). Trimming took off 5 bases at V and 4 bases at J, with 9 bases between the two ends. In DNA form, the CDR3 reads TGTGCCAGCAGCCGGGGGTCAGGAAACACCATATATTTT. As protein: CASSRGSGNTIYF.

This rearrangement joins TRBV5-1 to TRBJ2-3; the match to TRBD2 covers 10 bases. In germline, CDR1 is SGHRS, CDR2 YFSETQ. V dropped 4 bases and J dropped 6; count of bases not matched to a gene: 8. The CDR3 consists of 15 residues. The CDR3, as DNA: TGCGCCAGCAGCCCCGCTAGCGGGAGCCGGGATACGCAGTATTTT. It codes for CASSPASGSRDTQYF.

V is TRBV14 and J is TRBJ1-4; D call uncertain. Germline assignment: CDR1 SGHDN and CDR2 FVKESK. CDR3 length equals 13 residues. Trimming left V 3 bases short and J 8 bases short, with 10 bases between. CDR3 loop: CASSHRPAEKLFF. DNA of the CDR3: TGTGCCAGCAGCCACCGGCCCGCAGAAAAACTGTTTTTT.

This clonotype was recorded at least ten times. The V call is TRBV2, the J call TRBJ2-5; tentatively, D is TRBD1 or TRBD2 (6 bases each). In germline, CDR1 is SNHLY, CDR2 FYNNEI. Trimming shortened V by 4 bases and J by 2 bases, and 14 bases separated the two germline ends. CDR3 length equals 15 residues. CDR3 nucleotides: TGTGCCAGCAGTGGGGGGAGGACAGTTCAAGAGACCCAGTACTTC. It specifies CASSGGRTVQETQYF.

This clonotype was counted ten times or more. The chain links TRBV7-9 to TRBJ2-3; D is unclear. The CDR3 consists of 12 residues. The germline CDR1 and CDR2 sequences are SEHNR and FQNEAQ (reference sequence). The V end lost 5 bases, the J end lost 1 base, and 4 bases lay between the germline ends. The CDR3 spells CASSPRTDTQYF. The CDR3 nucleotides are TGTGCCAGCAGCCCACGCACAGATACGCAGTATTTT. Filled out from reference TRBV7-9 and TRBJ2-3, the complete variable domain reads DTGVSQNPRHKITKRGQNVTFRCDPISEHNRLYWYRQTLGQGPEFLTYFQNEAQLEKSRLLSDRFSAERPKGSFSTLEIQRTEQGDSAMYLCASSPRTDTQYFGPGTRLTVL.

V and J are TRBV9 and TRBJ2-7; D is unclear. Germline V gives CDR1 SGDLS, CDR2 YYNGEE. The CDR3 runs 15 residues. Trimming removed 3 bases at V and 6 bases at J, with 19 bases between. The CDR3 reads CASSASPDPAIEQYF. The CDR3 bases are TGTGCCAGCAGCGCCTCTCCGGACCCAGCCATCGAGCAGTACTTC. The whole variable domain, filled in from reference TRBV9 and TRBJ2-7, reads DSGVTQTPKHLITATGQRVTLRCSPRSGDLSVYWYQQSLDQGLQFLIQYYNGEERAKGNILERFSAQQFPDLHSELNLSSLELGDSALYFCASSASPDPAIEQYFGPGTRLTVT.